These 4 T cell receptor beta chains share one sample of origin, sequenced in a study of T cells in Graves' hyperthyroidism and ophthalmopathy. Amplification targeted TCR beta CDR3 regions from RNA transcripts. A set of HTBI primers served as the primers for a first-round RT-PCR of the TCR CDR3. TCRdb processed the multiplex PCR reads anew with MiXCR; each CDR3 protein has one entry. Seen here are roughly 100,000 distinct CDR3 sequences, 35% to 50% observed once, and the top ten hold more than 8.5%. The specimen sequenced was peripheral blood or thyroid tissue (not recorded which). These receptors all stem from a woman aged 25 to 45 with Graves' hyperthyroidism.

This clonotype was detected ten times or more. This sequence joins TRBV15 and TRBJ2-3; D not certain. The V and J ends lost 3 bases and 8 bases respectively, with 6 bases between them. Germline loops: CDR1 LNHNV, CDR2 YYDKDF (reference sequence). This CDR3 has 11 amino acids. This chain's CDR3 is CATSRRATQYF. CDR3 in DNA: TGTGCCACCAGCAGGAGAGCTACGCAGTATTTT.

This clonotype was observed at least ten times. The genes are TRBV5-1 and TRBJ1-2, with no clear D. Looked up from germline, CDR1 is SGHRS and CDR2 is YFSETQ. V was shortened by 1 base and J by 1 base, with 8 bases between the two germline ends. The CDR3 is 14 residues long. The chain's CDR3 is CASSLFDNNYGYTF. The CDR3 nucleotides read TGCGCCAGCAGCTTGTTCGATAATAACTATGGCTACACCTTC.

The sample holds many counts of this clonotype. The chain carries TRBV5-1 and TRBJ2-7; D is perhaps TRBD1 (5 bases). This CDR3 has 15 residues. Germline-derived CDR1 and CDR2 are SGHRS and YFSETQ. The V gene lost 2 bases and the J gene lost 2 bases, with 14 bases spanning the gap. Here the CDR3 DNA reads TGCGCCAGCAGCTTCTTGGCAGGGTTCCCCTACGAGCAGTACTTC. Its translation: CASSFLAGFPYEQYF.

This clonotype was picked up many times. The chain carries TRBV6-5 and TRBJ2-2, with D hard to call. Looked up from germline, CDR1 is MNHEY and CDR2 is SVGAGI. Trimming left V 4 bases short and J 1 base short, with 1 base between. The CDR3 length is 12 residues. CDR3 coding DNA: TGTGCCAGCAGTTTGAACACCGGGGAGCTGTTTTTT. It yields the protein CASSLNTGELFF.